This passage covers 2 T cell receptor beta chains from one sample sequenced in a study of T-cell reconstitution after alpha-beta-depleted transplantation in children. The TCRbeta library incorporated unique molecular identifiers. In TCRdb, the PCR reads were re-called with MiXCR into one record per CDR3 protein. This sample has approximately 1,000,000 distinct CDR3 sequences, with 25% to 35% found just once. Sequenced material: PBMCs, mostly from graft donor cells, taken 360 days after TCRalphabeta/CD19-depleted stem cell transplant. These TCRs come from a boy less than two years old who had a stem cell transplant for SCID, so the T cells may come from the graft donor.

The chain is built from TRBV6-2 or TRBV6-3 and TRBJ1-2; D unclear. Per germline, CDR1 MNHEY and CDR2 SVGEGT. This CDR3 comprises 13 residues. V lost 6 bases and J lost 2, with 10 bases in between. CDR3 coding DNA: TGTGCCAGCAGGTGGAGGAACAACTATGGCTACACCTTC. It encodes CASRWRNNYGYTF.

This clonotype has at least ten counts. The chain joins TRBV29-1 to TRBJ1-1, with D perhaps matching TRBD1 (6 bases). The CDR3 is 14 amino acids. CDR1 SQVTM and CDR2 ANQGSEA come from the germline V gene. Deletions cut 4 bases from V and 5 bases from J, with 17 bases between. The CDR3 DNA reads as TGCAGCGTTGGGCACAGGGAAGTAAGGACTGAAGCTTTCTTT. This codes for CSVGHREVRTEAFF.